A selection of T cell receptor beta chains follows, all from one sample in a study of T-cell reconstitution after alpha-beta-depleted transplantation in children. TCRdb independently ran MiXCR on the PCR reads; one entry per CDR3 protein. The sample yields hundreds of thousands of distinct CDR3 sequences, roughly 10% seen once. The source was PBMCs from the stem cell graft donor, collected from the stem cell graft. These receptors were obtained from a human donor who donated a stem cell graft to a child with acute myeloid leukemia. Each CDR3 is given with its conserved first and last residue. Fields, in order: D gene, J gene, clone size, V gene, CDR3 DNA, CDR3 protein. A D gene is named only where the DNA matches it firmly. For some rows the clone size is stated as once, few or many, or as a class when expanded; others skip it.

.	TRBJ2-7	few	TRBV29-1	TGCAGCGTTGAGGGAGAAGCCTACGAGCAGTACTTC	CSVEGEAYEQYF
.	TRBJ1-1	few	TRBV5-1	TGCGCCAGCAGCTTGGCCGAACCCTGGGTGAACACTGAAGCTTTCTTT	CASSLAEPWVNTEAFF
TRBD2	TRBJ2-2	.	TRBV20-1	TGCAGTGCTAGCCCGGGACTAGCGGGAGGGCGTCGCACCGGGGAGCTGTTTTTT	CSASPGLAGGRRTGELFF
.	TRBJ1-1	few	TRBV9	TGTGCCAGCAGCGTAGACCGGGGGGGGGACCTAGCTTTCTTT	CASSVDRGGDLAFF
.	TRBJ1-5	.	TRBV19	TGTGCCAGTAGTACACGGTACAATCAGCCCCAGCATTTT	CASSTRYNQPQHF
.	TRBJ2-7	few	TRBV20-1	TGCAGTGCTTTTACCGGGGCCCCCAAAAATGGCGAGCAGTACTTC	CSAFTGAPKNGEQYF
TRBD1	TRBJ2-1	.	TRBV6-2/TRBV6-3	TGTGCCAGCACCAAGGACAGGGGGCTCAGTGAGCAGTTCTTC	CASTKDRGLSEQFF
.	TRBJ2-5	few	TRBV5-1	TGCGCCACCCGGGGGCGAGCTGGGGAGACCCAGTACTTC	CATRGRAGETQYF
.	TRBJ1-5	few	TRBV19	TGTGCTACGGGGGTGGGAAGCTTCAATCAGCCCCAGCATTTT	CATGVGSFNQPQHF
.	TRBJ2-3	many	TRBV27	TGTGCCAGCAGAGACGGGCTGGGAGGAGATACGCAGTATTTT	CASRDGLGGDTQYF
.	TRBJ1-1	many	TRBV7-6	TGTGCCAGCAGCTTGCGGCAGGGCACTGAAGCTTTCTTT	CASSLRQGTEAFF
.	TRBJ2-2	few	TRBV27	TGTGCCAGCAAGACAGTCACCGGGGAGCTGTTTTTT	CASKTVTGELFF
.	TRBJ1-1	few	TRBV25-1	TGTGCCAGCAGTGAGGACCCGGGAAAGAACACTGAAGCTTTCTTT	CASSEDPGKNTEAFF
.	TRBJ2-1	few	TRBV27	TGTGCCAGCAGTTCGGCTATGATCGCTTCCTACAATGAGCAGTTCTTC	CASSSAMIASYNEQFF
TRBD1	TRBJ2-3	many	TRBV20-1	TGCAGTCGGGACAGCCCATTGACAGATACGCAGTATTTT	CSRDSPLTDTQYF
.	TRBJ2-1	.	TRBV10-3	TGTGCCATCAGTGAGTCTTCTCTCGAGCAGTTCTTC	CAISESSLEQFF
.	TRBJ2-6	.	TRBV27	TGTGCCAGCAGTTTAGTAGCGGAATACTCTGGGGCCAACGTCCTGACTTTC	CASSLVAEYSGANVLTF
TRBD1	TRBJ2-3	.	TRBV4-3	TGCGCCAGCAGCCAAGCCCCAAGGGGACAGATCACAGATACGCAGTATTTT	CASSQAPRGQITDTQYF
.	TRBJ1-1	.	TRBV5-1	TGCGCCAGCAGCCTGGGTCTCGGCGGCACTGAAGCTTTCTTT	CASSLGLGGTEAFF
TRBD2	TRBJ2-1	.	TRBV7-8	TGTGCCAGCAGCTTTGGGACTAGCGGGAGGAGGGATGAGCAGTTCTTC	CASSFGTSGRRDEQFF
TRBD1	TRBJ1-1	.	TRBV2	TGTGCCAGCAGTCTCAGGGGGTACGAGGGCAAGGACACTGAAGCTTTCTTT	CASSLRGYEGKDTEAFF
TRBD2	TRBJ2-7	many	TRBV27	TGTGCCAGCAAGAGAGCGGGACGCACCTACGAGCAGTACTTC	CASKRAGRTYEQYF
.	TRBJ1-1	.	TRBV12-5	TGTGCTAGTGGTTTGGGACTTAAGAACACTGAAGCTTTCTTT	CASGLGLKNTEAFF
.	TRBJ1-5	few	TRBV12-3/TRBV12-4	TGTGCCAGCAGTTCGGGCAGGGCTCTTAATCAGCCCCAGCATTTT	CASSSGRALNQPQHF
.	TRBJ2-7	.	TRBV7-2	TGTGCCAGCAGCTTAATGAGCGACTGGATCTACGAGCAGTACTTC	CASSLMSDWIYEQYF
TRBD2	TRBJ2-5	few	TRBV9	TGTGCCAGCAGCGTTAGCGGGAGATTCCAAGAGGCCCAGTACTTC	CASSVSGRFQEAQYF
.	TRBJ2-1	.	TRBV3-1	TGTGCCAGCAGCTGGGACGTGGATGAGCAGTTCTTC	CASSWDVDEQFF
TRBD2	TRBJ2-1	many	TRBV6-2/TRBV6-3	TGTGCCAGCAGTTCAACTAGCGGGAGTGGGGTCTACAATGAGCAGTTCTTC	CASSSTSGSGVYNEQFF
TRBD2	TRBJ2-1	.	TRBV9	TGTGCCAGCAGCCCGCGGGAGCGCTCCTACAATGAGCAGTTCTTC	CASSPRERSYNEQFF
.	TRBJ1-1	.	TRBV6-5	TGTGCCAGCATCGACACGAACACTGAAGCTTTCTTT	CASIDTNTEAFF
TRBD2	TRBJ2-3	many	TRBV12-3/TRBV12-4	TGTGCCAGTAGCGGGAAAATTAGGGATACGCAGTATTTT	CASSGKIRDTQYF
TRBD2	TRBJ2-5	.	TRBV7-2	TGTGCCAGCAGCTACCCCGTGGGCGGGAGTCGAGAGACCCAGTACTTC	CASSYPVGGSRETQYF
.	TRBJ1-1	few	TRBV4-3	TGCGCCAGCAGCCAAGTCGCCGCCACTGAAGCTTTCTTT	CASSQVAATEAFF
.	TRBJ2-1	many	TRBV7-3	TGTGCCAGCAGCTTAATGGGGCCTCGGGAGTACAATGAGCAGTTCTTC	CASSLMGPREYNEQFF
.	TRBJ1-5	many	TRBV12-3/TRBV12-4	TGTGCCAGCAGTTTAGGACAGAATAGCAATCAGCCCCAGCATTTT	CASSLGQNSNQPQHF
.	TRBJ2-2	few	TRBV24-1	TGTGCCACCTCAGGAGGCGAGTACACCGGGGAGCTGTTTTTT	CATSGGEYTGELFF
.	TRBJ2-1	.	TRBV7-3	TGTGCCAGCAGCTTGGAGGGACTCGCACGTAATGGGCAGTTCTTC	CASSLEGLARNGQFF
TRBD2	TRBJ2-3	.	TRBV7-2	TGTGCCAGCAGCTTACGGGAGGGGAGGAGAGATACGCAGTATTTT	CASSLREGRRDTQYF
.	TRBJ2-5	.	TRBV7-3	TGTGCCAGCAGCTTAATACAGGGCGGGACCCAGTACTTC	CASSLIQGGTQYF
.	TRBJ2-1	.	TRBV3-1	TGTGCCAGCAGCCATCTGGCAGATGAGCAGTTCTTC	CASSHLADEQFF
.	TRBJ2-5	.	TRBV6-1	TGTGCCAGCAGTCAAGGAGGGCTAGCCAACCCCCAGTACTTC	CASSQGGLANPQYF
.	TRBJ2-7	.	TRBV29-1	TGCAGCGTTGAAGATCTAAAGGCCTGGGGGCGCCTCTACGAGCAGTACTTC	CSVEDLKAWGRLYEQYF
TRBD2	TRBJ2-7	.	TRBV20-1	TGCAGTCCTCTGCGGGACTACGAGGCTAGAGAGCAGTACTTC	CSPLRDYEAREQYF
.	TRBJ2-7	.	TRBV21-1	TGTGCCAGCAGCAAAACCACAGGGGGAGTGGTTGGCGAGCAGTACTTC	CASSKTTGGVVGEQYF
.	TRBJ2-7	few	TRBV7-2	TGTGCCAGCAGCTTACAGGGGGGGACTATCTACGAGCAGTACTTC	CASSLQGGTIYEQYF
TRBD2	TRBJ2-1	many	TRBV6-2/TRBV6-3	TGTGCCAGCGGAGCGGGAGGGAGGTACAATGAGCAGTTCTTC	CASGAGGRYNEQFF
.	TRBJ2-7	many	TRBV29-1	TGCAGCGTTGACAGGGGGGACTACGAGCAGTACTTC	CSVDRGDYEQYF
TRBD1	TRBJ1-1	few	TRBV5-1	TGCGCCAGCAGCTTGGCAGGGACAGGGAACCCGAACACTGAAGCTTTCTTT	CASSLAGTGNPNTEAFF
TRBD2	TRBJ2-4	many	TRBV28	TGTGCCAGCAGTTTAGGCGGGAGTGGAGGTAGAGCCAAAAACATTCAGTACTTC	CASSLGGSGGRAKNIQYF
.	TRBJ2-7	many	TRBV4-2	TGTGCCAGCAGCCAAGACAGGGCGTCCTACGAGCAGTACTTC	CASSQDRASYEQYF
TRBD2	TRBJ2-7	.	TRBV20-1	TGCAGTGCCCCCGGGACTAGCGGATTTTACGAGCAGTACTTC	CSAPGTSGFYEQYF
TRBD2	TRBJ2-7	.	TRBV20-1	TGCAGTGCTAGGCATAGACTAGCGGGAGACTACGAGCAGTACTTC	CSARHRLAGDYEQYF
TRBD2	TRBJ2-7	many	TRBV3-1	TGTGCCAGCAGCGCACTAGCGGGACTCTACGAGCAGTACTTC	CASSALAGLYEQYF
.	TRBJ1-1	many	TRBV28	TGTGCCAGCAGTTCGTCAGGGGAGTGGACTGAAGCTTTCTTT	CASSSSGEWTEAFF
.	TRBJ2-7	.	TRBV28	TGTGCCAGCAGTCCGCTGGGTCAGGGCTACGAGCAGTACTTC	CASSPLGQGYEQYF
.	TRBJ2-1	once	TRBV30	TGTGCCTGGAGTGCGAGTTTGGGGAATGAGCAGTTCTTC	CAWSASLGNEQFF
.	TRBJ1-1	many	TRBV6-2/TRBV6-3	TGTGCCAGCACCCAAATCGACTACAGGGAAGCTTTCTTT	CASTQIDYREAFF